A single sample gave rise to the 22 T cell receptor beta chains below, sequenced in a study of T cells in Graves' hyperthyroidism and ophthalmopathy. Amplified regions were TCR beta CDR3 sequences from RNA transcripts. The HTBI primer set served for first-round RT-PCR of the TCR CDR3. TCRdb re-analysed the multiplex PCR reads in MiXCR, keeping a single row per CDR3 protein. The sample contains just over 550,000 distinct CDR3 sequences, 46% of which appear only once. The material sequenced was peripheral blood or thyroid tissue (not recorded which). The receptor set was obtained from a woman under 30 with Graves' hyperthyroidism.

This CDR3 is CASSLRNEEETQYF. The CDR3 DNA reads as TGTGCCAGCAGCTTGAGGAATGAAGAGGAGACCCAGTACTTC. The genes are TRBV7-2 and TRBJ2-5; D not certain. The CDR3 has 14 residues. Trimming removed 3 bases at V and 5 bases at J, with 13 bases between. Germline V lookup: CDR1 SGHTA, CDR2 FQGNSA.

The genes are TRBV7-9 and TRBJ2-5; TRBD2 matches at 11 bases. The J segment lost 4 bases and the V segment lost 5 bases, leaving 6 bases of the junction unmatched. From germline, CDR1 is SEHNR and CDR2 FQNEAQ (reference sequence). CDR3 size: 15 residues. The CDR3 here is CASSRGGLAGETQYF. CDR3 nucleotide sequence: TGTGCCAGCAGCCGGGGCGGACTAGCGGGAGAGACCCAGTACTTC.

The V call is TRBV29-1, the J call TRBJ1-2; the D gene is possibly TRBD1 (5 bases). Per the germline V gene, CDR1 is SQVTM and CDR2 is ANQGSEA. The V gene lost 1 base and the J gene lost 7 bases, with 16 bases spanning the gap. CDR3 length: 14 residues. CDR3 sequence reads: CSVEVLGGASGYTF. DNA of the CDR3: TGCAGCGTTGAAGTTTTAGGTGGGGCGTCTGGCTACACCTTC.

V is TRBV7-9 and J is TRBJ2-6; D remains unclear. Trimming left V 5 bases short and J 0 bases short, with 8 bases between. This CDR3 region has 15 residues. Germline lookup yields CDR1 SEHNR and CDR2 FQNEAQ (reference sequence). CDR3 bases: TGTGCCAGCAGCCGGGCCACCTCTGGGGCCAACGTCCTGACTTTC. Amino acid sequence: CASSRATSGANVLTF.

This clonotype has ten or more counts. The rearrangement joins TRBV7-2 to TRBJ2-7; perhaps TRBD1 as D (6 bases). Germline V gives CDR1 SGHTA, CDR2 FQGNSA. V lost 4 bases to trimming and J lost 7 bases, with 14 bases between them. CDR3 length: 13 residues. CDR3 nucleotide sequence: TGTGCCAGCAGCTCGACCAGGGGATGGGAGCAGTACTTC. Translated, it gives CASSSTRGWEQYF.

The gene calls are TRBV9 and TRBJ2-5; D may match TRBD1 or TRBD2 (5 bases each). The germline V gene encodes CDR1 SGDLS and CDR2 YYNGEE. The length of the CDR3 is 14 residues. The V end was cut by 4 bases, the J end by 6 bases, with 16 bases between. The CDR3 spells CASSLGTDKKTQYF. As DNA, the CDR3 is TGTGCCAGCAGCCTCGGGACGGACAAAAAGACCCAGTACTTC.

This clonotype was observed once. In DNA form, the CDR3 reads TGTGCCAGCAGCTTAGACAGGGGGCGGGTGGAGACCCAGTACTTC. This encodes CASSLDRGRVETQYF. The J gene is TRBJ2-5, the V gene TRBV7-2; TRBD1 matches at 9 bases. The CDR3 is 15 residues long. V lost 1 base and J lost 5; bases outside the gene matches: 5. Per germline, CDR1 SGHTA and CDR2 FQGNSA. Full variable domain (outside the CDR3, taken from reference TRBV7-2 and TRBJ2-5): GAGVSQSPSNKVTEKGKDVELRCDPISGHTALYWYRQSLGQGLEFLIYFQGNSAPDKSGLPSDRFSAERTGGSVSTLTIQRTQQEDSAVYLCASSLDRGRVETQYFGPGTRLLVL.

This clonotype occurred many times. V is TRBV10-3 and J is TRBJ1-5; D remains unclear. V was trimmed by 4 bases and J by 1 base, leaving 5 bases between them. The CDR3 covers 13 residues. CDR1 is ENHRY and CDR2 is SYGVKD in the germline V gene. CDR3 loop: CAISVNSNQPQHF. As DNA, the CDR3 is TGTGCCATCAGTGTTAACAGCAATCAGCCCCAGCATTTT.

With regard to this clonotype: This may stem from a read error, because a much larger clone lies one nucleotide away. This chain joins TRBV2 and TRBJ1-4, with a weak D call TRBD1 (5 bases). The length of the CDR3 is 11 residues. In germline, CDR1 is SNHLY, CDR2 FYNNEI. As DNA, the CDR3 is TGTGCCAGCAGAGTCCCGGGACTTTATCTTTTT. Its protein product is CASRVPGLYLF.

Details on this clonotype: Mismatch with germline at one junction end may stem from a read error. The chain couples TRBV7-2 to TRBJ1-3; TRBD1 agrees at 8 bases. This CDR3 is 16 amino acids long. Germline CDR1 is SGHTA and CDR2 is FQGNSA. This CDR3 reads CASSLDREASGNTIYF. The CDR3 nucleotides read TGCGCCAGCAGCCTGGACAGGGAAGCCTCTGGAAACACCATATATTTT.

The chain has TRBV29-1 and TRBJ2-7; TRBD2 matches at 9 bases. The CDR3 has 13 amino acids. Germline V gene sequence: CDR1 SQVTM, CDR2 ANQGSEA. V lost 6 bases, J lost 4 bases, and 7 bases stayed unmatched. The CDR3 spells CSVSGLATYEQYF. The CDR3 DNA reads TGCAGCGTGAGTGGACTAGCGACGTACGAGCAGTACTTC.

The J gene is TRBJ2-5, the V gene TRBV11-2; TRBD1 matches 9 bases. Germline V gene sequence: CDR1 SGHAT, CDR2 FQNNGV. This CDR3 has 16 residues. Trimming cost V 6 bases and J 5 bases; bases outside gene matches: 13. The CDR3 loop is CASSPQTGTGKETQYF. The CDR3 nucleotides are TGTGCCAGCAGTCCCCAAACCGGGACAGGGAAGGAGACCCAGTACTTC.

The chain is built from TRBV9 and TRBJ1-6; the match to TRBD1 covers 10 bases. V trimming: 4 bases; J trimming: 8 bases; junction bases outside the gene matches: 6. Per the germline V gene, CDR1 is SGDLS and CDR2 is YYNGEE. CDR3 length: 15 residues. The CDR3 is CASSPHDRGHSPLHF. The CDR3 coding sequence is TGTGCCAGCAGCCCGCACGACAGGGGGCATTCACCCCTCCACTTT.

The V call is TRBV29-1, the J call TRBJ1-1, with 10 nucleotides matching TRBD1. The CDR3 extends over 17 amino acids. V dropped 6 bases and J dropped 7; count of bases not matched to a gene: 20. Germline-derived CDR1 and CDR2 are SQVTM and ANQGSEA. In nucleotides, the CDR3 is TGCAGCGTAGATTCCCGGGGAAGACAGGGGGCGAGAGGTGAAGCTTTCTTT. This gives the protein CSVDSRGRQGARGEAFF.

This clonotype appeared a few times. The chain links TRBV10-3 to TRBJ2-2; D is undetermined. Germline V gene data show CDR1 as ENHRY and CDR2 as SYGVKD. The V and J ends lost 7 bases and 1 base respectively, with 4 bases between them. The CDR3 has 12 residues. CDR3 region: CAITQNTGELFF. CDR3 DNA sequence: TGTGCCATCACGCAGAACACCGGGGAGCTGTTTTTT.

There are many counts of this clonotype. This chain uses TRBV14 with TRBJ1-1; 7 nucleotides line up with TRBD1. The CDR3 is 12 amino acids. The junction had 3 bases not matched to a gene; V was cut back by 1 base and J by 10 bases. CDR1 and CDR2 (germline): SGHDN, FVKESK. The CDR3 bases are TGTGCCAGCAGCCAAGTACAGGGGTTAGCTTTCTTT. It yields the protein CASSQVQGLAFF.

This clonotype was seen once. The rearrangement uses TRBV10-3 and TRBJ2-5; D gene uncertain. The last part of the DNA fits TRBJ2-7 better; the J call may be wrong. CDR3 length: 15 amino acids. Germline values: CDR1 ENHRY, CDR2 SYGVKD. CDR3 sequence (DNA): TGTGCCATCAGTGAAGGTCGCGCCGCCCTTTACGAGCAGTACTTC. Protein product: CAISEGRAALYEQYF.

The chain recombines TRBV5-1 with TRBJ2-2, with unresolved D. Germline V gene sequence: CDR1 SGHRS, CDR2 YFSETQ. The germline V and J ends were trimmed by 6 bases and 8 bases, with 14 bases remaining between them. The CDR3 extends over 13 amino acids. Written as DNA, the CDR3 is TGCGCCAGCAACCCCCACCTATCAGGGGAGCTGTTTTTT. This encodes CASNPHLSGELFF.

The DNA of the CDR3 is TGTGCCAGCAGCGATCTAGGAAGCAATCAGCCCCAGCATTTT. Protein sequence: CASSDLGSNQPQHF. The chain recombines TRBV5-5 with TRBJ1-5; D gene uncertain. Germline CDR1 and CDR2: SGHKS and YYEKEE (reference sequence). Trimming pared 4 bases from V and 1 base from J, leaving 9 bases between. CDR3 size: 14 residues.

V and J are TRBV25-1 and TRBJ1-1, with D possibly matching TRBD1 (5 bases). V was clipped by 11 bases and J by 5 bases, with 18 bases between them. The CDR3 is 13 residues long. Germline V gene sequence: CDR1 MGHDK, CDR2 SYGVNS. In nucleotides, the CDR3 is TGTGCCGACAGAGGCCGTCTTCCGACTGAAGCTTTCTTT. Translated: CADRGRLPTEAFF.

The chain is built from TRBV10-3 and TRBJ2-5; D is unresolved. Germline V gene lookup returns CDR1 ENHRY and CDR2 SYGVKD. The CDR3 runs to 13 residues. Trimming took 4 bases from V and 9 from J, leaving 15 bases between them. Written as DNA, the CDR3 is TGTGCCATCAGTGGTCATCATGGGCAGCCCCAGTACTTC. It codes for CAISGHHGQPQYF.

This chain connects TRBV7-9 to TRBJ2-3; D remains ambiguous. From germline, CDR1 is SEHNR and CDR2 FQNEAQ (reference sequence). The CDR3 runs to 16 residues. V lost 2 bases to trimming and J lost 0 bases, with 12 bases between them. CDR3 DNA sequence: TGTGCCAGCAGCTTAAGCGCCCGAACTAGCACAGATACGCAGTATTTT. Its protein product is CASSLSARTSTDTQYF.